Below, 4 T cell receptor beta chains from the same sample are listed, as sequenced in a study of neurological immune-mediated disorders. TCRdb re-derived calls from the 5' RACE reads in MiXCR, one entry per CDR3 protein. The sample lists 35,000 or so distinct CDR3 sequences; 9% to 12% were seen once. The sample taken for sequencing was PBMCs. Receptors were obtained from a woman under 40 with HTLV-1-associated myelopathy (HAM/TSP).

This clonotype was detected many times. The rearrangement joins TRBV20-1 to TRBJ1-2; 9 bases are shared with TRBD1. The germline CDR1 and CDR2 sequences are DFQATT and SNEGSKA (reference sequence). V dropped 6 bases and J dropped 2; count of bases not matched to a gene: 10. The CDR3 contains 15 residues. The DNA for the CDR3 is TGCAGTGCCCCACGCTGGACAGGGGAAAACTATGGCTACACCTTC. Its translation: CSAPRWTGENYGYTF.

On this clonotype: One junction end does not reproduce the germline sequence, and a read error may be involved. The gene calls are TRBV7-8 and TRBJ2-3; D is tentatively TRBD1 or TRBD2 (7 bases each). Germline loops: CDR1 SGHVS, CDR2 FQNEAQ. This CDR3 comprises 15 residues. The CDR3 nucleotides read TGTGCCAGCAGCCTCGGCAGGGGGGGGCAAGATAGGCAGTATTTT. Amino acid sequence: CASSLGRGGQDRQYF.

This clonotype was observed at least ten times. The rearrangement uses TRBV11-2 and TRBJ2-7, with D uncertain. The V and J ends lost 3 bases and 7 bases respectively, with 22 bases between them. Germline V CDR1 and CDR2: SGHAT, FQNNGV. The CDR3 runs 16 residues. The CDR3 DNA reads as TGTGCCAGCAGCTTCTTAAATCCCGGGCTTGGACGGGAGCAGTACTTC. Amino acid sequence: CASSFLNPGLGREQYF. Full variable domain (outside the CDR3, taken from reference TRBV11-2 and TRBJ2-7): EAGVAQSPRYKIIEKRQSVAFWCNPISGHATLYWYQQILGQGPKLLIQFQNNGVVDDSQLPKDRFSAERLKGVDSTLKIQPAKLEDSAVYLCASSFLNPGLGREQYFGPGTRLTVT.

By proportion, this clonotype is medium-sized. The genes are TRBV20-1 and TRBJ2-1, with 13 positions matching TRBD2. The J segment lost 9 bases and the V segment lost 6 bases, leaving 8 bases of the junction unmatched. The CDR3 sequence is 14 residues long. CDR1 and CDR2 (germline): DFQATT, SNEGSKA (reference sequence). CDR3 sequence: CSASGTSGEIEQFF. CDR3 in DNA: TGCAGTGCCTCAGGGACTAGCGGGGAAATTGAGCAGTTCTTC.